This T cell receptor beta chain was sequenced for a study of T cell repertoires in aging, cancer and after chemotherapy. Trimming took 1 base from V and 0 from J, leaving 12 bases between them. The CDR3 loop spans 16 amino acids. Looked up from germline, CDR1 is MNHNS and CDR2 is SASEGT. TRB rearrangements spanning V, D and J were amplified using mixed TRB-A/B primers. One entry per CDR3 protein, called by TCRdb with MiXCR from the multiplex PCR reads. The sample shows 2,000 or so distinct CDR3 sequences, approximately 25% of them seen only once. TCR beta rearrangements were amplified from peripheral blood genomic DNA. By frequency in the sample, this clonotype is large.

The V gene is TRBV6-1, the J gene TRBJ2-5; D is perhaps TRBD1 or TRBD2 (5 bases each). The clonotype comes from a human donor with a solid tumor. Input material: blood. The CDR3 coding sequence is TGTGCCAGCAGTGAAGTCGAGGGGACGTACCAAGAGACCCAGTACTTC. As protein: CASSEVEGTYQETQYF.